A single sample gave rise to the 11 T cell receptor beta chains below, sequenced in a study of cytomegalovirus exposure and HLA in healthy donors. PCR primers comprised 60 Vbeta and 13 Jbeta primers. Measured with immunoSEQ multiplex PCR; TCRdb has only the in-frame clones, and not every one. The sample has some 90,000 clones, roughly 63% seen once; the top ten hold roughly 2.6%. Sequenced material: PBMCs. The source of these receptors is a man in his forties or fifties in good health and CMV-seronegative.

This clone was found once. This chain connects TRBV6-6 to TRBJ1-5; 7 bases match TRBD1. CDR1 MNHNY and CDR2 SVGAGI come from the germline V gene (reference sequence). This CDR3 spans 14 amino acids. V shed 7 bases and J 4 bases; nucleotides not matched to a gene: 7. In DNA form, the CDR3 reads TGTGCCAGCACCCGACAGGGAGGAAATCAGCCCCAGCATTTT. Encoded protein: CASTRQGGNQPQHF.

The chain uses TRBV5-1 and TRBJ2-5; 11 bases are a match to TRBD2. The CDR3 length is 16 residues. The junction had 6 bases not matched to a gene; V was cut back by 0 bases and J by 5 bases. Germline CDR1 SGHRS, CDR2 YFSETQ. The CDR3 region is CASSLELAGVAETQYF. The CDR3 bases are TGCGCCAGCAGCTTGGAACTAGCGGGAGTCGCGGAGACCCAGTACTTC.

This clone has a handful of counts. The chain links TRBV5-4 to TRBJ1-2, with D tentatively TRBD1 (5 bases). V lost 4 bases to trimming and J lost 4 bases, with 17 bases between them. This CDR3 region has 15 residues. The germline V gene encodes CDR1 SGHNT and CDR2 YYREEE (reference sequence). The CDR3 sequence is CASSPDGAQGYGYTF. The CDR3 coding sequence is TGTGCCAGCAGCCCGGACGGCGCCCAGGGCTATGGCTACACCTTC. The full variable domain, its missing parts supplied by reference TRBV5-4 and TRBJ1-2, is ETGVTQSPTHLIKTRGQQVTLRCSSQSGHNTVSWYQQALGQGPQFIFQYYREEENGRGNFPPRFSGLQFPNYSSELNVNALELDDSALYLCASSPDGAQGYGYTFGSGTRLTVV.

This clone was seen more than once but under ten times. The chain uses TRBV5-8 and TRBJ2-3; 11 positions agree with TRBD2. Unmatched junction bases numbered 4, after V lost 4 bases and J lost 0 bases. The CDR3 consists of 16 residues. Germline-derived CDR1 and CDR2 are SGHTS and YDEGEE. The CDR3 is CASSVRLAGSTDTQYF. The CDR3 nucleotides read TGTGCCAGCAGCGTTCGACTAGCGGGAAGCACAGATACGCAGTATTTT.

The chain is built from TRBV7-2 and TRBJ2-7; 15 bases map to TRBD2. CDR3 size: 14 residues. With V trimmed by 5 bases and J by 10 bases, 6 bases remained unmatched. Germline lookup yields CDR1 SGHTA and CDR2 FQGNSA. The DNA for the CDR3 is TGTGCCAGCAGCCTAAGGACTAGCGGGGGGGCCCAGTACTTC. Protein product: CASSLRTSGGAQYF. The complete variable domain, with remaining parts taken from reference TRBV7-2 and TRBJ2-7, reads GAGVSQSPSNKVTEKGKDVELRCDPISGHTALYWYRQSLGQGLEFLIYFQGNSAPDKSGLPSDRFSAERTGGSVSTLTIQRTQQEDSAVYLCASSLRTSGGAQYFGPGTRLTVT.

A few counts support this clone. This chain links TRBV4-3 with TRBJ2-7; 7 nucleotides agree with TRBD2. The germline V gene has CDR1 LGHNA and CDR2 YSLEER. Losses at the gene ends were 4 bases for V and 4 bases for J; bases not matched to a gene: 10. The CDR3 is 15 amino acids. The CDR3 region is CASSRWTSLMYEQYF. The DNA of the CDR3 is TGCGCCAGCAGCCGATGGACTAGTCTTATGTACGAGCAGTACTTC.

On this clone itself: Other nucleotide sequences in the sample specify the same CDR3. The chain carries TRBV9 and TRBJ1-1; D is undetermined. The CDR3 is 13 residues long. Germline V gives CDR1 SGDLS, CDR2 YYNGEE. The germline V and J ends were trimmed by 0 bases and 2 bases, with 5 bases remaining between them. In nucleotides, the CDR3 is TGTGCCAGCAGCGTAGCCCTAAACACTGAAGCTTTCTTT. Protein: CASSVALNTEAFF.

Note on this clone: Other DNA sequences from this sample encode an identical CDR3 as well. V is TRBV2 and J is TRBJ1-1; 7 positions agree with TRBD1. CDR3 size: 13 residues. J was trimmed by 4 bases and V by 1 base; bases with no gene match: 0. CDR1 is SNHLY, CDR2 FYNNEI, per germline. The CDR3 here is CASSEDRGTEAFF. The CDR3 DNA is TGTGCCAGCAGTGAAGACAGGGGCACTGAAGCTTTCTTT.

This clone was counted only a few times. The chain uses TRBV27 and TRBJ1-2; tentative D call: TRBD1 (5 bases). The germline V gene has CDR1 MNHEY and CDR2 SMNVEV (reference sequence). Trimming left V 3 bases short and J 5 bases short, with 10 bases between. The CDR3 covers 13 residues. The CDR3 here is CASSFSGPYGYTF. Written as DNA, the CDR3 is TGTGCCAGCAGTTTTTCAGGGCCATATGGCTACACCTTC.

The chain joins TRBV2 to TRBJ2-1; 7 bases are a match to TRBD2. The V gene's germline CDR1 is SNHLY and CDR2 FYNNEI. This CDR3 has 15 residues. Trimming took 5 bases from V and 1 from J; bases not matched to a gene: 5. CDR3 loop: CASSKLANSYNEQFF. The DNA for the CDR3 is TGTGCCAGCAGTAAACTAGCGAATTCCTACAATGAGCAGTTCTTC.

This clone was recorded once. The chain uses TRBV5-6 and TRBJ2-7, with D unresolved. The CDR3 runs to 16 residues. Germline V gene data show CDR1 as SGHDT and CDR2 as YYEEEE. The germline V and J ends were trimmed by 2 bases and 4 bases, with 19 bases remaining between them. The CDR3 reads CASSFYDTTFSYEQYF. DNA of the CDR3: TGTGCCAGCAGCTTTTATGACACCACCTTTTCGTACGAGCAGTACTTC.